Sequencing of this T cell receptor beta chain was carried out in a study of T cells in pancreatic ductal adenocarcinoma. Study results and limitations: The resected cohort was biased toward the minority with early-stage disease. Tumor samples had fewer productive templates and approximately 8-fold fewer unique clonotypes than blood. Blood clonality (roughly 0.07) did not differ significantly from tumor (approximately 0.1). Enrichment of CD45RO+ effector over naive T cells in tumors may bias clonality.

There are a few counts of this clone. Its cognate antigen is unknown. The selected patients with pancreatic ductal adenocarcinoma had surgery but no neoadjuvant therapy. This CDR3 is built from 12 residues. Germline loops: CDR1 MNHEY, CDR2 SVGAGI. The trim removed 9 bases at V and 2 bases at J, leaving 4 bases unmatched. Sequencing was performed with immunoSEQ multiplex PCR; in TCRdb, only in-frame clones are kept and a portion is missing. The data hold approximately 11,000 clones, with about nine tenths observed a single time. The TCR originated in a human donor with pancreatic ductal adenocarcinoma. The chain links TRBV6-5 to TRBJ2-7; 7 nucleotides line up with TRBD1. The specimen sequenced was PBMCs. CDR3 bases: TGTGCCAGTCGCCAGGGGGCCTACGAGCAGTACTTC. Its protein is CASRQGAYEQYF.